This T cell receptor (beta chain) stems from a study of T cells in Graves' hyperthyroidism and ophthalmopathy. Amplification yielded TCR beta CDR3 regions, with RNA transcripts as the source. Initially, a first-round RT-PCR of the TCR CDR3 employed the HTBI primer set. TCRdb analysed the multiplex PCR reads with MiXCR anew, one entry per CDR3 protein. The data hold around 440,000 distinct CDR3 sequences, with around 16% observed a single time. V lost 3 bases, J lost 4 bases, and 13 bases lay in between. The CDR3 runs to 15 residues. This clonotype has a count of ten or more. Sequenced input: blood. The sequence was obtained from a woman in her late teens or twenties with Graves' hyperthyroidism. This chain joins TRBV12-3 or TRBV12-4 and TRBJ2-1; tentatively, D is TRBD2 (6 bases). CDR3 protein: CASSFLGTAYNEQFF. For the CDR3, the DNA is TGTGCCAGCAGTTTTCTGGGGACTGCTTACAATGAGCAGTTCTTC.